Shown below are 26 T cell receptor beta chains from a single sample sequenced in a study of CD8+ T cells in alopecia areata (dated by TCRdb to the late 2010s). Sample time point, as interpreted from the label and publication: roughly 24 weeks on oral tofacitinib. Read against the paper, the sample's treatment or condition label means: oral pan-JAK inhibitor, 5-10 mg twice daily. Library method: the immunoSEQ multiplex PCR assay. To provide template for TCR sequencing, every sample had RNA extracted and reverse transcribed into cDNA. Imported from immuneACCESS, the table was reduced by TCRdb to in-frame sequences with V and J called. These copies leave out some clones; in studies compared against another copy, an unresolved V gene accounts for under half, and the cause of the remainder is not known. The sample yields around 200,000 clones; about 60% were counted once. Around an eighth of the sample is in the top ten clones.

The input for sequencing was CD8+ T cells sorted from blood, taken at week 24, from a patient treated with tofacitinib. The receptor source for this set is a human donor with alopecia areata.

V gene TRBV13 combines with J gene TRBJ2-2; 8 bases line up with TRBD1. The CDR3 runs to 15 residues. After removal of 3 bases from V and 1 base from J, the junction contained 1 base not matched to a gene. Germline V gene sequence: CDR1 PRHDT, CDR2 FYEKMQ (reference sequence). The CDR3 sequence is CASSFGTGNTGELFF. The CDR3 DNA reads as TGTGCCAGCAGCTTCGGGACAGGGAACACCGGGGAGCTGTTTTTT.

This clone has a handful of counts. V gene TRBV27 combines with J gene TRBJ2-6, with TRBD1 as a possible D gene (6 bases). The ends were cut back, 4 bases at V and 0 bases at J, with 13 bases in the middle. The CDR3 is made up of 17 amino acids. Per germline, CDR1 MNHEY and CDR2 SMNVEV (reference sequence). The CDR3 DNA sequence: TGTGCCAGCAGTTCCCGGACAGTTTTCTCTGGGGCCAACGTCCTGACTTTC. Translated, it gives CASSSRTVFSGANVLTF.

The chain recombines TRBV9 with TRBJ1-6; TRBD1 agrees at 9 bases. CDR1 SGDLS and CDR2 YYNGEE come from the germline V gene. V lost 0 bases to trimming and J lost 7 bases; unmatched junction nucleotides: 2. The CDR3 runs to 15 residues. CDR3 sequence (DNA): TGTGCCAGCAGCGTAGCTGGACAGGGGAATTCACCCCTCCACTTT. It specifies CASSVAGQGNSPLHF.

A remark on this clone: Additional DNA sequences in this sample encode the identical CDR3. The genes are TRBV6-5 and TRBJ2-5, with D perhaps TRBD2 (5 bases). Trimming removed 10 bases from V and 2 bases from J, with 11 bases in between. The CDR3 is 12 amino acids. Germline V lookup: CDR1 MNHEY, CDR2 SVGAGI. The CDR3 loop reads CATGSRQETQYF. The CDR3 DNA follows: TGTGCCACGGGGAGTAGGCAAGAGACCCAGTACTTC.

The V gene is TRBV5-1, the J gene TRBJ2-7, with 8 positions matching TRBD1. The J segment lost 3 bases and the V segment lost 7 bases, leaving 9 bases of the junction unmatched. Germline-derived CDR1 and CDR2 are SGHRS and YFSETQ. The CDR3 extends over 14 amino acids. CDR3 in DNA: TGCGCCAGCTCCCCCGACAGGGGCCACTACGAGCAGTACTTC. Residues: CASSPDRGHYEQYF. Variable domain in full (rest from reference TRBV5-1 and TRBJ2-7): KAGVTQTPRYLIKTRGQQVTLSCSPISGHRSVSWYQQTPGQGLQFLFEYFSETQRNKGNFPGRFSGRQFSNSRSEMNVSTLELGDSALYLCASSPDRGHYEQYFGPGTRLTVT.

The chain couples TRBV10-3 to TRBJ2-7; possibly TRBD2 for D (6 bases). Germline V gene data show CDR1 as ENHRY and CDR2 as SYGVKD. The CDR3 is 14 amino acids. The germline V and J ends were trimmed by 6 bases and 1 base, with 13 bases remaining between them. CDR3 residues: CAIRTGTVSYEQYF. CDR3 DNA sequence: TGTGCCATCAGGACCGGGACTGTTTCCTACGAGCAGTACTTC.

CDR3 region: CAGDGNSGLFF. CDR3 nucleotide sequence: TGTGCCGGGGATGGGAACAGTGGGCTGTTTTTT. V and J are TRBV10-3 and TRBJ2-2; D is undetermined. Deletions cut 11 bases from V and 13 bases from J, with 17 bases between. Germline CDR1 reads ENHRY; CDR2 reads SYGVKD. The CDR3 is 11 amino acids.

This clone was seen a few times. The J gene is TRBJ2-2, the V gene TRBV29-1; D gene uncertain. The V end lost 2 bases, the J end lost 0 bases, and 4 bases lay between the germline ends. The CDR3 is made up of 13 amino acids. CDR1 is SQVTM, CDR2 ANQGSEA, per germline. DNA for the CDR3: TGCAGCGTTGAACAGCCGAACACCGGGGAGCTGTTTTTT. Encoded protein: CSVEQPNTGELFF.

This clone was picked up a small number of times. The genes are TRBV29-1 and TRBJ1-5; D is perhaps TRBD1 (6 bases). Germline CDR1 and CDR2: SQVTM and ANQGSEA. V lost 4 bases and J 0 bases, leaving 13 bases between the germline ends. The CDR3 is made up of 15 amino acids. The CDR3 region has the DNA TGCAGCGTTGGGGAAGGGGGGGCTAGCAATCAGCCCCAGCATTTT. This translates into CSVGEGGASNQPQHF.

This clone was picked up one time. V and J are TRBV30 and TRBJ1-1; 9 nucleotides match TRBD1. CDR3 size: 14 residues. After removal of 0 bases from V and 4 bases from J, the junction contained 3 bases not matched to a gene. In germline, CDR1 is GTSNPN, CDR2 SVGIG (reference sequence). For the CDR3, the DNA is TGTGCCTGGAGTGTGGGGACAGGGAGCACTGAAGCTTTCTTT. It specifies CAWSVGTGSTEAFF.

The rearrangement joins TRBV25-1 to TRBJ1-5; maybe TRBD1 (6 bases). There are 15 residues in the CDR3. V was clipped by 3 bases and J by 5 bases, with 14 bases between them. Germline V gene lookup returns CDR1 MGHDK and CDR2 SYGVNS. CDR3 protein: CASSEGRGKDQPQHF. CDR3 DNA sequence: TGTGCCAGCAGTGAGGGCAGGGGAAAGGATCAGCCCCAGCATTTT. Complete variable domain (other parts from reference TRBV25-1 and TRBJ1-5): EADIYQTPRYLVIGTGKKITLECSQTMGHDKMYWYQQDPGMELHLIHYSYGVNSTEKGDLSSESTVSRIRTEHFPLTLESARPSHTSQYLCASSEGRGKDQPQHFGDGTRLSIL.

V gene TRBV27 combines with J gene TRBJ2-1, with TRBD1 matching over 8 bases. The length of the CDR3 is 13 residues. The germline CDR1 and CDR2 sequences are MNHEY and SMNVEV (reference sequence). V was pared by 4 bases and J by 8 bases, with 4 bases of the junction left unmatched. CDR3 amino acids: CASSSQGVYEQFF. The DNA of the CDR3 is TGTGCCAGCAGTTCACAGGGGGTCTATGAGCAGTTCTTC.

The rearrangement links TRBV7-8 to TRBJ1-1; D possibly corresponds to TRBD1 (5 bases). Germline CDR1 and CDR2: SGHVS and FQNEAQ. The CDR3 covers 20 residues. V shed 5 bases and J shed 0 bases, with 28 bases lying between them. CDR3 in DNA: TGTGCCAGCAGCCCCCTGGCAGGGCCAATCGCACCGTTTATGAACACTGAAGCTTTCTTT. Its protein is CASSPLAGPIAPFMNTEAFF.

There are a few counts of this clone. The V gene is TRBV30, the J gene TRBJ1-5; possible D gene TRBD1, 5 bases. Trimming pared 3 bases from V and 4 bases from J, leaving 19 bases between. Germline V gives CDR1 GTSNPN, CDR2 SVGIG (reference sequence). The CDR3 totals 16 residues. The CDR3 DNA sequence: TGTGCCTGGAGCCGAGAAGGCAGGGCCGGGAATCAGCCCCAGCATTTT. This translates into CAWSREGRAGNQPQHF.

The rearrangement uses TRBV27 and TRBJ1-1; 8 bases are a match to TRBD1. CDR3 length equals 12 residues. CDR1 and CDR2 (germline): MNHEY, SMNVEV (reference sequence). With 9 bases clipped from V and 4 bases from J, the junction kept 4 bases outside the gene matches. The DNA for the CDR3 is TGTGCCAGTGGACAGGGCCTCACTGAAGCTTTCTTT. Its protein is CASGQGLTEAFF.

J is TRBJ2-2 and V is TRBV7-9; 7 positions match TRBD1. Germline V gene lookup returns CDR1 SEHNR and CDR2 FQNEAQ (reference sequence). V was clipped by 4 bases and J by 5 bases; unmatched bases: 4. The CDR3 spans 14 residues. In nucleotides, the CDR3 is TGTGCCAGCAGCTCCAGACAGGGAACCGGGGAGCTGTTTTTT. It is translated as CASSSRQGTGELFF.

This rearrangement joins TRBV6-1 to TRBJ1-5, with 8 bases aligning to TRBD1. Germline V gene data show CDR1 as MNHNS and CDR2 as SASEGT. The V segment lost 7 bases and the J segment 9 bases; nucleotides outside the gene matches: 8. CDR3 size: 13 residues. CDR3 bases: TGTGCCAGCACGGACAGGGCGTTGGGGCCCCAGCATTTT. The encoded protein is CASTDRALGPQHF.

V is TRBV30 and J is TRBJ1-2, with D tentatively TRBD1 (6 bases). V lost 5 bases, J lost 0 bases, and 16 bases lay in between. CDR3 length: 15 amino acids. CDR1 and CDR2 (germline): GTSNPN, SVGIG (reference sequence). CDR3 nucleotide sequence: TGTGCCTGGTACCCGGACAGCCGAGCTAACTATGGCTACACCTTC. Its protein product is CAWYPDSRANYGYTF.

This clone came up a few times. The V and J genes are TRBV14 and TRBJ1-3, with TRBD1 matching over 8 bases. The CDR3 spans 16 residues. Germline CDR1 reads SGHDN; CDR2 reads FVKESK. The ends lost 3 bases at V and 0 bases at J; junction bases unmatched: 4. The CDR3 DNA sequence: TGTGCCAGCAGCCAGGGGACAGGACGCTCTGGAAACACCATATATTTT. This gives the protein CASSQGTGRSGNTIYF.

The chain uses TRBV5-1 and TRBJ2-1; 12 positions match TRBD2. V dropped 4 bases and J dropped 7; count of bases not matched to a gene: 3. Germline V gene sequence: CDR1 SGHRS, CDR2 YFSETQ. This CDR3 has 14 residues. The CDR3 sequence: CASSLAGGQNEQFF. The CDR3 DNA is TGCGCCAGCAGCCTAGCGGGGGGGCAAAATGAGCAGTTCTTC. The full variable domain, in which reference TRBV5-1 and TRBJ2-1 provide the parts outside the CDR3, is KAGVTQTPRYLIKTRGQQVTLSCSPISGHRSVSWYQQTPGQGLQFLFEYFSETQRNKGNFPGRFSGRQFSNSRSEMNVSTLELGDSALYLCASSLAGGQNEQFFGPGTRLTVL.

This rearrangement joins TRBV11-3 to TRBJ2-5; possibly TRBD1 for D (5 bases). Deletions cut 7 bases from V and 2 bases from J, with 14 bases between. This CDR3 is 14 amino acids long. Germline lookup yields CDR1 SGHNT and CDR2 YENEEA. The CDR3 sequence: CASIGQGRQETQYF. Here the CDR3 DNA reads TGTGCCAGCATCGGACAAGGTCGGCAAGAGACCCAGTACTTC.

The gene calls are TRBV25-1 and TRBJ1-5, with a possible D match to TRBD1 (6 bases). Germline CDR1 reads MGHDK; CDR2 reads SYGVNS. V lost 2 bases, J lost 3 bases, and 8 bases lay in between. The CDR3 spans 14 residues. The CDR3 sequence is CASSEGGANQPQHF. The CDR3 DNA is TGTGCCAGCAGTGAAGGGGGGGCCAATCAGCCCCAGCATTTT.

This clone was observed once. The chain joins TRBV7-9 to TRBJ2-7; no clear D. This CDR3 comprises 13 residues. With 5 bases removed from V and 3 bases from J, the gap between germline ends came to 11 bases. The germline CDR1 and CDR2 sequences are SEHNR and FQNEAQ (reference sequence). CDR3 sequence: CASSQKHSYEQYF. The CDR3 nucleotides read TGTGCCAGCAGCCAAAAACACAGCTACGAGCAGTACTTC.

The sample holds a few counts of this clone. The chain has TRBV4-1 and TRBJ2-7; TRBD1 agrees at 10 bases. Looked up from germline, CDR1 is MGHRA and CDR2 is YSYEKL. The CDR3 consists of 17 residues. V lost 0 bases and J lost 4; bases outside the gene matches: 9. The CDR3 DNA reads as TGCGCCAGCAGCCAAGACGCCAGGGACAGGGGCCTATACGAGCAGTACTTC. Residues: CASSQDARDRGLYEQYF.

The CDR3, as DNA: TGTGCCAGCCATCGACAGCCGAACACCGGGGAGCTGTTTTTT. This codes for CASHRQPNTGELFF. This sequence joins TRBV2 and TRBJ2-2, with D possibly matching TRBD1 (5 bases). Germline V gene data show CDR1 as SNHLY and CDR2 as FYNNEI. CDR3 length: 14 amino acids. V was clipped by 8 bases and J by 0 bases, with 10 bases between them. The full variable domain, with the rest looked up from reference TRBV2 and TRBJ2-2, is EPEVTQTPSHQVTQMGQEVILRCVPISNHLYFYWYRQILGQKVEFLVSFYNNEISEKSEIFDDQFSVERPDGSNFTLKIRSTKLEDSAMYFCASHRQPNTGELFFGEGSRLTVL.

The chain employs TRBV12-5 and TRBJ2-1; 12 nucleotides match TRBD2. Germline V lookup: CDR1 LGHNT, CDR2 FRNRAP. This CDR3 contains 15 residues. The V segment lost 6 bases and the J segment 7 bases; nucleotides outside the gene matches: 7. CDR3 amino acids: CASGLTSGGLNEQFF. CDR3 in DNA: TGTGCTAGTGGCCTTACTAGCGGGGGGTTGAATGAGCAGTTCTTC.